This T cell receptor (beta chain) comes out of a study of Graves' ophthalmopathy and Graves' hyperthyroidism. PBMCs originated in about 10 ml of fresh peripheral blood. As for this clonotype: The antigen is unknown.

The germline V and J ends were trimmed by 4 bases and 4 bases, with 19 bases remaining between them. CDR3 length: 17 amino acids. Germline lookup yields CDR1 LNHDA and CDR2 SQIVND (reference sequence). For repertoire sequencing, the TCR beta CDR3 regions were amplified from RNA transcripts. Second-round multiplex PCR came after a first-round RT-PCR that employed HTBI primers. MiXCR, applied by TCRdb to the multiplex PCR reads, yields one record per CDR3 protein. The sample contains hundreds of thousands of distinct CDR3 sequences, roughly 41% of which appear only once. Study-wide findings and caveats: Researchers report that a 13-signature model separated ophthalmopathy from stable hyperthyroidism, posting less than 90% sensitivity and around 80% specificity. With 70.59% sensitivity and approximately 72% specificity, the model predicted ophthalmopathy progression.

The J gene is TRBJ2-2, the V gene TRBV19; D might be TRBD1 or TRBD2, each matching 5 bases. Sequenced material: peripheral blood. This TCR came from an adult man with Graves' ophthalmopathy. CDR3 sequence (DNA): TGTGCCAGTAGTACGGGACGGAGAACGGACTCCACCGGGGAGCTGTTTTTT. It encodes CASSTGRRTDSTGELFF.